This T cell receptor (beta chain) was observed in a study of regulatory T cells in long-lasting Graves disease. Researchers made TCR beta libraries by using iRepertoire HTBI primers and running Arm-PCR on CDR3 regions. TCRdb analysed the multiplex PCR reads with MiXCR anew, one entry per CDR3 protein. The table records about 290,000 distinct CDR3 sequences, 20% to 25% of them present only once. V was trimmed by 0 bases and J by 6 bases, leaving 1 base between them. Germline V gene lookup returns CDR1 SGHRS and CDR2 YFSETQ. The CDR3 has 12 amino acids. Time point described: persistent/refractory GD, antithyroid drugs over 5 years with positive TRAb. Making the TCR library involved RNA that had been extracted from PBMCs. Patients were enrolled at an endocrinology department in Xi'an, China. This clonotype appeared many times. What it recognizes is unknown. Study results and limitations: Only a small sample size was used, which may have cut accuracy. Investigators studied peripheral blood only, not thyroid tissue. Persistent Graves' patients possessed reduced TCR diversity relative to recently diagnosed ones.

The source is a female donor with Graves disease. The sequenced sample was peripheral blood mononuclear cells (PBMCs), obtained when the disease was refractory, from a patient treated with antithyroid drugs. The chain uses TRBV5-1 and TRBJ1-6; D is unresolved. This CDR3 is CASSLGNSPLHF. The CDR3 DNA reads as TGCGCCAGCAGCTTGGGTAATTCACCCCTCCACTTT.